The present entry profiles one TCR beta chain with its context. No cognate antigen has been identified for it. The sample holds no much larger clone one base away, and base qualities are not on file. According to the germline V gene (reference sequence), CDR1 reads DFQATT and CDR2 reads SNEGSKA. The CDR3 measures 10 amino acids from cysteine to phenylalanine. Only the CDR3 DNA is retained, 30 bases long and in frame from the first base. The junction shows trimming of 3 bases on V and 17 bases on J, plus 11 bases between the germline ends. TCRbeta CDR3 regions were amplified from genomic DNA by means of the immunoSEQ Assay, a bias-controlled multiplex PCR. The published analysis was carried out like this. The number of nucleated cells in each sample was estimated by amplification of reference gene primers within the assay. To quantify the absolute abundance of each unique TCRbeta CDR3 rearrangement, sequence reads were collapsed and filtered. For each sample, productive Simpson clonality was calculated as the square root of Simpson's diversity index across productive rearrangements. TCRdb took this table from immuneACCESS and kept in-frame rearrangements with V and J called. Such tables lack part of the clones; where checked against another copy, unresolved V genes explain under half of the gap, and the rest is unexplained. That table is the source of V, J and clone size, and D and trimming were worked out from the DNA. The sample table shows around 100,000 clones, and around 90% are seen once. The ten largest clones take up about 2.5% of the sample.

This entry belongs to a study of blood T cell repertoires in COVID-19 (dated by TCRdb to about 2020). In terms of the full investigation: Collaborator samples came from the United States, Italy and Spain and covered acute and convalescent phases of COVID-19. The samples were drawn from two sources: the first 160 participants of the ongoing ImmuneRACE study, and 950 to 1,500 subjects contributed by 6 global collaborators. The repertoires were made available in a free public database intended to serve as a resource for research on the immune response to SARS-CoV-2. Where available, HLA class I and class II types were obtained from metadata supplied by the sample provider rather than from assay-based typing. Deeply sampled blood TCRbeta repertoires from subjects exposed to, actively infected with, or recovered from COVID-19 were included in the dataset. The prospective study material was composed of cDNA or gDNA derived from T cells, B-cell-depleted T cells, or PBMCs. A de-identified subject ID, COVID-19 status, age in years and sex were almost always included in the sample metadata.

Each collaborating institution followed its own protocols to collect whole blood in K2EDTA tubes. Collaborator samples were shipped for TCRbeta analysis as frozen whole blood, isolated PBMCs, or DNA extracted from either sample type. The full study reports these points: The amount of clinical and demographic metadata varied by source and participant and was provided uncurated.

Sequencing was performed on peripheral blood. The sequence came from a human donor with active COVID-19. The donor label of this sample is uncertain. The chain uses TRBV20-1 and TRBJ1-6; TRBD1 is a possible D gene, resting on 5 matching bases. The DNA sequence is TGCAGTGCTAGGAGACAGCAAGTCCACTTT. Translated, this gives CSARRQQVHF.